A selection of T cell receptor beta chains follows, all from one sample in a study of blood T cell repertoires in COVID-19. Produced via immunoSEQ multiplex PCR; TCRdb's table is partial and in-frame only. The table shows about 55,000 clones, with 87% occurring only once. What was sequenced was peripheral blood. The receptor source for this set is a man between 40 and 49 years old with COVID-19, enrolled during active disease. CDR3s include the opening cysteine and the closing phenylalanine or tryptophan.

TRBJ2-7 TRBV2 CASSRDRGPYEQYF
TRBJ2-2 TRBV6-5 CASTRGQTGELFF
TRBJ2-5 TRBV9 CASSPGLGQQETQYF
TRBJ2-7 TRBV27 CASSKARDRGFPYEQYF
TRBJ1-2 TRBV9 CASSVSGADYGYTF
TRBJ1-6 TRBV7-9 CASSLMGTGDSPLHF
TRBJ2-1 TRBV5-6 CASSWQGGNEQFF
TRBJ2-7 TRBV6-1 CASRLSGGLSYEQYF
TRBJ1-2 TRBV27 CASSPRTGNYGYTF
TRBJ1-2 TRBV5-1 CASSLGTGGVYGYTF
TRBJ1-3 TRBV5-6 CASSTGKEGNTIYF
TRBJ1-3 TRBV30 CAWSATRGSGNTIYF
TRBJ1-4 TRBV5-1 CASSPQGGTNEKLFF
TRBJ2-7 TRBV20-1 CSVGGIYEQYF
TRBJ2-6 TRBV5-1 CASSFRGGAGANVLTF
TRBJ2-7 TRBV10-1 CASSERWADPTFLATAYEQYF
TRBJ1-1 TRBV5-1 CASRGQGENTEAFF
TRBJ2-5 TRBV11-2 CASSSSGTSPETQYF
TRBJ1-2 TRBV30 CAMQSGTTPYGYTF
TRBJ2-1 TRBV30 CASQQRGGLGQFF
TRBJ1-2 TRBV3-1/TRBV3-2 CASRPGGGYGYTF
TRBJ1-6 TRBV6-5 CASSYTPLYNSPLHF
TRBJ2-1 TRBV7-6 CASSRGGGSSYNEQFF
TRBJ1-5 TRBV28 CASTGSNQPQHF
TRBJ2-7 TRBV9 CASSVASGGYEQYF
TRBJ1-1 TRBV5-1 CASSLRGSMDTEAFF
TRBJ1-2 TRBV5-6 CASSLVGQGNGYTF
TRBJ1-5 TRBV7-9 CASSLGGGNQPQHF
TRBJ1-1 TRBV30 CALRRGNTEAFF
TRBJ2-1 TRBV21-1 CASSTSEGYNEQFF
TRBJ2-5 TRBV7-8 CASSPISGAERETQYF
TRBJ1-2 TRBV6-5 CASSYSAGGGNYGYTF
TRBJ2-7 TRBV15 CATSREKSAYEQYF